This TCR beta chain is from a study of human T cells and chemical hapten exposure. Study-wide points: Expanded TCR counts at PT1 went up together with patch test score, a positive correlation.

The sample holds a few counts of this clonotype. Antigen: not known. Described time point: patch test 3, about 24 weeks after DPC sensitization. Described treatment: therapeutic diphenylcyclopropenone sensitization with weekly scalp DPC. Donation of samples came from alopecia patients who were 18 to 70 years old and suitable for DPC. Unique molecular identifiers were affixed to discrete cDNA molecules within the library. A single record per CDR3 protein comes from TCRdb applying MiXCR to the RACE reads. The repertoire holds over 150,000 distinct CDR3 sequences, with about 27% as singletons. Germline V gives CDR1 SGHRS, CDR2 YFSETQ. Trimming took 6 bases from V and 1 from J, leaving 9 bases between them. The CDR3 extends over 13 amino acids.

The receptor was derived from a woman younger than 30 with alopecia areata. Some clones in this sample may be carry-over from other donors' samples. The chain couples TRBV5-1 to TRBJ2-3; no reliable D call. The sequences come from whole blood, collected in connection with sensitization to the hapten diphenylcyclopropenone (DPC). DNA of the CDR3: TGCGCCAGCAACCCGGGCGGCACAGATACGCAGTATTTT. It specifies CASNPGGTDTQYF.